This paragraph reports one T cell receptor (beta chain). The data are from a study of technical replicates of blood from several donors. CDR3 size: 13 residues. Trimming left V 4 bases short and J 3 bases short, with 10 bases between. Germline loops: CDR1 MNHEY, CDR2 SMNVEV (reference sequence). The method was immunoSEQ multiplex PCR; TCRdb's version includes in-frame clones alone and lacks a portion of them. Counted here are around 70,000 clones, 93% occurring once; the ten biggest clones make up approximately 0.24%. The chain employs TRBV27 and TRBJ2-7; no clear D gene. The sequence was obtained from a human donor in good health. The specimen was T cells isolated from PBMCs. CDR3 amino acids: CASSSPLNYEQYF. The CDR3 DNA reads TGTGCCAGCAGTTCCCCACTAAACTACGAGCAGTACTTC.